This T cell receptor beta chain was sequenced for a study of long-term antiretroviral therapy in people with HIV. Study findings and constraints: ART adherence was not documented, and neither viral resistance nor therapy changes had any data. Regardless of time point, clones expanded before ART dominated the repertoire.

At survey level, the immunoSEQ assay was run in its v3.0 version. Clones were sequenced by immunoSEQ multiplex PCR, and TCRdb holds only the in-frame ones, with some missing. The sample carries about 20,000 clones, almost 95% recorded once. There was at least one pre-ART PBMC sample for each donor, plus at least two post-ART PBMC samples. People in the study who had HIV all got their treatment in the United States. The V gene's germline CDR1 is SGHVS and CDR2 FNYEAQ. The length of the CDR3 is 14 residues. V shed 1 base, J shed 14 bases, and the junction held 9 bases outside the gene matches. This clone appeared a single time. The antigen is unknown.

The origin of this receptor is a woman aged 45-60 years with HIV. This rearrangement joins TRBV7-6 to TRBJ1-4; 8 nucleotides line up with TRBD1. This specimen consisted of unsorted PBMCs, obtained 4.4 years after starting antiretroviral therapy. The CDR3 nucleotides read TGTGCCAGCAGCTTAGTGGTCAGGGGGCGCCGCCTGTTTTTT. As protein: CASSLVVRGRRLFF.